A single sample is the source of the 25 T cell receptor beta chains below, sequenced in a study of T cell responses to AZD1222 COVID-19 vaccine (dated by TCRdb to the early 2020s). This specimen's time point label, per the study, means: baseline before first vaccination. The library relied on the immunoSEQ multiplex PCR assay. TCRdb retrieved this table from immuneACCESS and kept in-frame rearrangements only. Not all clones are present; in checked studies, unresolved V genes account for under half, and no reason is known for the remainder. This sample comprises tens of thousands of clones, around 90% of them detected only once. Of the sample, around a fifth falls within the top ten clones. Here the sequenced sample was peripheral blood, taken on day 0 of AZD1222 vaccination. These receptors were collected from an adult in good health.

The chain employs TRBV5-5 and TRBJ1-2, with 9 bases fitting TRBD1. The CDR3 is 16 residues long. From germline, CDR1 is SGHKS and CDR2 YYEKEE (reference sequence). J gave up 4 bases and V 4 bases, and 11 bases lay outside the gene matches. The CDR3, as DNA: TGTGCCAGCAGCCCCCTGGGAACAGGGGGCCTCTATGGCTACACCTTC. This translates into CASSPLGTGGLYGYTF.

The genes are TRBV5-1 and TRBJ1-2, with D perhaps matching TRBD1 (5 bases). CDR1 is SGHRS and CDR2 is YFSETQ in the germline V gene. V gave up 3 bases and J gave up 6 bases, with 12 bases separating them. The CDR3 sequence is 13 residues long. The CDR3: CASSSGSYNGYTF. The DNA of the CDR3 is TGCGCCAGCAGCTCAGGGAGTTACAATGGCTACACCTTC.

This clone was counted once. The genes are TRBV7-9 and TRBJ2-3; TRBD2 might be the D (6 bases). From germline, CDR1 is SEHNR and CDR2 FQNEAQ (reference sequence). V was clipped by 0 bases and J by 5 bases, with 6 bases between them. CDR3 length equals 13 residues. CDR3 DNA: TGTGCCAGCAGCTTAGCGGGAGGAGATACGCAGTATTTT. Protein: CASSLAGGDTQYF.

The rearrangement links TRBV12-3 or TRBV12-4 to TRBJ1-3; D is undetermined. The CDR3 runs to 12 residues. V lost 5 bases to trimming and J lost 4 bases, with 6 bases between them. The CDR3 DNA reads TGTGCCAGCAGTATCCGGGGAAACACCATATATTTT. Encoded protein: CASSIRGNTIYF.

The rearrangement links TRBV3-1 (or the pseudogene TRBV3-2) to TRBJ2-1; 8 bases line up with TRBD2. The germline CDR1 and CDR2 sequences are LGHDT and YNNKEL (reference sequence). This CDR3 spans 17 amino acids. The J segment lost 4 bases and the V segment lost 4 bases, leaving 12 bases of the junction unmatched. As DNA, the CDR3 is TGTGCCAGCAGCCCCGCCAGCGGGGGCCCCAATTACAATGAGCAGTTCTTC. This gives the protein CASSPASGGPNYNEQFF.

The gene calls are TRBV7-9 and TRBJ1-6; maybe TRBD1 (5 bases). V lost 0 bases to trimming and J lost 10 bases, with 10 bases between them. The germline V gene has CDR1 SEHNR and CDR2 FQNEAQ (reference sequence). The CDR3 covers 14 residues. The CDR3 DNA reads TGTGCCAGCAGCTTAGCAGGGGAAGGGTCACCCCTCCACTTT. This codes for CASSLAGEGSPLHF.

DNA for the CDR3: TGTGCCAGCAGTTACACAAAAACCGGGACAGTCTACGAGCAGTACTTC. Residues: CASSYTKTGTVYEQYF. J is TRBJ2-7 and V is TRBV6-7; 7 nucleotides match TRBD1. TRBV6-7 is an open reading frame, and its role is uncertain. The CDR3 consists of 16 residues. V trimming: 2 bases; J trimming: 3 bases; junction bases outside the gene matches: 10.

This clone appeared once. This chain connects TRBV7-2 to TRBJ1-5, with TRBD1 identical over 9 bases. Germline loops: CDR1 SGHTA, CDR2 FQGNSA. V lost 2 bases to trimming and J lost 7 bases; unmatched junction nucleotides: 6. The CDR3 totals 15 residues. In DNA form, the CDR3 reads TGTGCCAGCAGCTTAACAGGGGGCGCTTCCCAGCCCCAGCATTTT. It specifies CASSLTGGASQPQHF. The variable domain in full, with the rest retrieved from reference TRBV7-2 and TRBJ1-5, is GAGVSQSPSNKVTEKGKDVELRCDPISGHTALYWYRQSLGQGLEFLIYFQGNSAPDKSGLPSDRFSAERTGGSVSTLTIQRTQQEDSAVYLCASSLTGGASQPQHFGDGTRLSIL.

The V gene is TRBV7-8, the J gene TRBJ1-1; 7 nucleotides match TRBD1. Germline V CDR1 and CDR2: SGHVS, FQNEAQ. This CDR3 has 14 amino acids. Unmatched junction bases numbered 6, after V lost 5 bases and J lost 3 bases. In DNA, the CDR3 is TGTGCCAGCAGCGTCCGGGACAGTCACACTGAAGCTTTCTTT. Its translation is CASSVRDSHTEAFF.

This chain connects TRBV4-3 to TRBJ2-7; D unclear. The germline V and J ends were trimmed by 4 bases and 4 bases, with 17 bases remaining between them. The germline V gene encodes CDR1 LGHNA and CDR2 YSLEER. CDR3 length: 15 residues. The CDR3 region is CASSLSLPAPYEQYF. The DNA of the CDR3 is TGCGCCAGCAGCCTAAGCCTCCCAGCACCTTACGAGCAGTACTTC.

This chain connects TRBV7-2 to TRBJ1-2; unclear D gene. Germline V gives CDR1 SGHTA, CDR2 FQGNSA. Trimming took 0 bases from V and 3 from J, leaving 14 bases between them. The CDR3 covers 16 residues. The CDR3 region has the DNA TGTGCCAGCAGCTTAGCGCACGGCAGAAGTTACTATGGCTACACCTTC. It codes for CASSLAHGRSYYGYTF.

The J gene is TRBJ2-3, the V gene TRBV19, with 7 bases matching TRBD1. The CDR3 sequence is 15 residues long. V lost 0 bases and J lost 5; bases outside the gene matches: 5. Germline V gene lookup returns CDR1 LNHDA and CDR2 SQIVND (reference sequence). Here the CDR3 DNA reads TGTGCCAGTAGTATAGATTTCGGGGACAGAGATACGCAGTATTTT. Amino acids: CASSIDFGDRDTQYF.

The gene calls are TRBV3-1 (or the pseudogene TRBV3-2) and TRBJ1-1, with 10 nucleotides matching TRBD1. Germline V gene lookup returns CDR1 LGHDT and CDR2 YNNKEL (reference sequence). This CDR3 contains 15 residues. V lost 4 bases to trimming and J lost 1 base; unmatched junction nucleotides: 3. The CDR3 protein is CASSLGQGTNTEAFF. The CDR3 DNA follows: TGTGCCAGCAGCCTGGGACAGGGGACGAACACTGAAGCTTTCTTT.

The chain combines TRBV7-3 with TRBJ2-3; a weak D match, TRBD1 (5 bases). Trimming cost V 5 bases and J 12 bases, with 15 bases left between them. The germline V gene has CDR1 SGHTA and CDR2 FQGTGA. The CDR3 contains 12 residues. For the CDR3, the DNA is TGTGCCAGCAGCCTTAATAGGGGCGGACAGTATTTT. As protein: CASSLNRGGQYF.

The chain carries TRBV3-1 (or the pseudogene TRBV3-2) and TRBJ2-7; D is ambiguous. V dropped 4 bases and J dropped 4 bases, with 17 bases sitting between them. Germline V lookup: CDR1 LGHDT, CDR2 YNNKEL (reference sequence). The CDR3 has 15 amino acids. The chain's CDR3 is CASSLYLTSTYEQYF. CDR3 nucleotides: TGTGCCAGCAGCCTATACCTGACAAGTACTTACGAGCAGTACTTC.

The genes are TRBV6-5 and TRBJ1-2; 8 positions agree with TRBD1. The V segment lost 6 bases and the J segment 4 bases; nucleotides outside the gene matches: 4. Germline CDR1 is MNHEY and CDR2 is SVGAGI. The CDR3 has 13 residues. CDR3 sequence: CASRRQGFYGYTF. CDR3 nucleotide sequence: TGTGCCAGCAGGAGACAGGGGTTCTATGGCTACACCTTC.

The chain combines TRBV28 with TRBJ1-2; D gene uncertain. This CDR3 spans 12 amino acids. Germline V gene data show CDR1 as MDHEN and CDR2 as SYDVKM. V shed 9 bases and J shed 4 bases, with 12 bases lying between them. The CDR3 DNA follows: TGTGCCAGTGGCATCCCGAGCTATGGCTACACCTTC. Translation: CASGIPSYGYTF.

Written as DNA, the CDR3 is TGTGCCAGCAGCCTCAGACAGGATCCTAACTATGGCTACACCTTC. It translates to CASSLRQDPNYGYTF. This sequence joins TRBV7-8 and TRBJ1-2; maybe TRBD1 (6 bases). The germline V and J ends were trimmed by 5 bases and 0 bases, with 13 bases remaining between them. Germline CDR1 SGHVS, CDR2 FQNEAQ. CDR3 size: 15 residues. The full variable domain, completed using reference TRBV7-8 and TRBJ1-2, is GAGVSQSPRYKVAKRGQDVALRCDPISGHVSLFWYQQALGQGPEFLTYFQNEAQLDKSGLPSDRFFAERPEGSVSTLKIQRTQQEDSAVYLCASSLRQDPNYGYTFGSGTRLTVV.

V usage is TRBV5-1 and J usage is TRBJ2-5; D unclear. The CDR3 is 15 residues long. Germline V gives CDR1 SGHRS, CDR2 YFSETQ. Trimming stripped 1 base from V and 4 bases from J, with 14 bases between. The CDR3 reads CASSLSSPGRETQYF. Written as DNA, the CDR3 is TGCGCCAGCAGCTTGTCGTCCCCAGGTAGAGAGACCCAGTACTTC.

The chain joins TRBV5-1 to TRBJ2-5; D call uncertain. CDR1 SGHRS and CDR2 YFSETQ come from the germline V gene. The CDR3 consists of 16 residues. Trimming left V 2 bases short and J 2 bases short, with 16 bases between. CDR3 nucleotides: TGCGCCAGCAGCTTCATCCTGGACCAGACACAAGAGACCCAGTACTTC. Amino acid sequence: CASSFILDQTQETQYF.

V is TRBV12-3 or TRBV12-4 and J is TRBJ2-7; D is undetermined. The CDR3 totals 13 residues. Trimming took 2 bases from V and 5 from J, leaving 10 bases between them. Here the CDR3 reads CASSLQAIDEQYF. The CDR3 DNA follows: TGTGCCAGCAGTTTACAGGCTATCGACGAGCAGTACTTC.

For the CDR3, the DNA is TGTGCCAGCAGCCGAGCGGGGGGGTTTGAGCAGTTCTTC. Encoded protein: CASSRAGGFEQFF. This chain uses TRBV6-2 or TRBV6-3 with TRBJ2-1, with 10 bases matching TRBD2. J was trimmed by 9 bases and V by 6 bases; bases with no gene match: 5. Germline CDR1 and CDR2: MNHEY and SVGEGT. The CDR3 is 13 amino acids.

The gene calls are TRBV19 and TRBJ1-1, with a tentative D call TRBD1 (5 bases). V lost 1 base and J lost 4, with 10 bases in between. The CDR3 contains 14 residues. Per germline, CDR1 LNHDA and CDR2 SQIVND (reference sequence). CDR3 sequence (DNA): TGTGCCAGTAGTATAGTGGGGGTGGGCACTGAAGCTTTCTTT. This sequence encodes CASSIVGVGTEAFF.

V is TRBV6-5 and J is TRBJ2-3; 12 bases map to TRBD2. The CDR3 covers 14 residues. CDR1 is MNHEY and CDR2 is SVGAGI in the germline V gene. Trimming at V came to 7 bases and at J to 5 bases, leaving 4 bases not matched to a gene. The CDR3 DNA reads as TGTGCCAGCACTAGGACTAGCGGGGAAGATACGCAGTATTTT. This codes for CASTRTSGEDTQYF.

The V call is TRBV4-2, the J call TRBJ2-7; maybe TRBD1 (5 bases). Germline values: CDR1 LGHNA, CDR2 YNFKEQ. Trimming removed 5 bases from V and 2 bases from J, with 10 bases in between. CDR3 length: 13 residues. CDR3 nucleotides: TGTGCCAGCAGCTCAGGGTTAACCTACGAGCAGTACTTC. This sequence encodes CASSSGLTYEQYF.